These 9 T cell receptor beta chains came from one sample sequenced in a study of blood T cell repertoires in COVID-19 (dated by TCRdb to the early 2020s). Library preparation employed the immunoSEQ multiplex PCR assay. TCRdb holds this immuneACCESS table with in-frame rearrangements only. Some clones are missing; in checked studies, unresolved V genes explain under half, and the rest has no known cause. The table for this sample lists 200,000 to 250,000 clones; approximately 85% of them were counted only once. Of the sample, approximately 7.6% is held by the ten largest clones. The sequencing input was peripheral blood. All receptors derive from a woman at least 80 years old with COVID-19, enrolled during active disease.

The chain is built from TRBV18 and TRBJ1-1, with D possibly TRBD1 on 6 matching bases. V was pared by 5 bases and J by 1 base, with 17 bases between. Germline CDR1 reads KGHSH; CDR2 reads LQKENI. The CDR3 covers 16 residues. DNA of the CDR3: TGTGCCAGCTCATCAACTAACAGGGCGGCGAACACTGAAGCTTTCTTT. It translates to CASSSTNRAANTEAFF.

The rearrangement joins TRBV18 to TRBJ2-1, with 7 nucleotides matching TRBD2. Germline assignment: CDR1 KGHSH and CDR2 LQKENI. The CDR3 contains 17 residues. Trimming cost V 6 bases and J 3 bases; bases outside gene matches: 14. The chain's CDR3 is CASSSTSDPFFYNEQFF. The CDR3, as DNA: TGTGCCAGCTCGTCTACTAGCGACCCTTTCTTCTACAATGAGCAGTTCTTC.

The rearrangement uses TRBV27 and TRBJ1-3, with D unclear. The V gene lost 5 bases and the J gene lost 2 bases, with 13 bases spanning the gap. Germline CDR1 reads MNHEY; CDR2 reads SMNVEV (reference sequence). The CDR3 contains 15 residues. CDR3 DNA: TGTGCCAGCAGTGCCCTAGTAGGAACTGGAAACACCATATATTTT. The encoded protein is CASSALVGTGNTIYF.

The CDR3 sequence: CAWSEGTGRNQPQHF. As DNA, the CDR3 is TGTGCCTGGAGTGAAGGGACAGGGAGGAATCAGCCCCAGCATTTT. The J gene is TRBJ1-5, the V gene TRBV30; 9 positions match TRBD1. Germline-derived CDR1 and CDR2 are GTSNPN and SVGIG (reference sequence). V was pared by 1 base and J by 4 bases, with 5 bases of the junction left unmatched. This CDR3 is built from 15 residues. The whole variable domain, filled in from reference TRBV30 and TRBJ1-5, reads SQTIHQWPATLVQPVGSPLSLECTVEGTSNPNLYWYRQAAGRGLQLLFYSVGIGQISSEVPQNLSASRPQDRQFILSSKKLLLSDSGFYLCAWSEGTGRNQPQHFGDGTRLSIL.

The genes are TRBV7-2 and TRBJ1-6; the match to TRBD1 covers 7 bases. Germline V gene data show CDR1 as SGHTA and CDR2 as FQGNSA. This CDR3 is built from 13 residues. Losses at the gene ends were 7 bases for V and 5 bases for J; bases not matched to a gene: 2. The CDR3 here is CASKQGNNSPLHF. In nucleotides, the CDR3 is TGTGCCAGCAAACAGGGGAATAATTCACCCCTCCACTTT.

This clone was recorded once. The chain is built from TRBV5-4 and TRBJ1-4, with 7 bases aligning to TRBD1. J lost 4 bases, V lost 3 bases, and 9 bases had no gene match. The CDR3 spans 16 residues. From germline, CDR1 is SGHNT and CDR2 YYREEE (reference sequence). The CDR3 loop is CASSSSTGQYNEKLFF. For the CDR3, the DNA is TGTGCCAGCAGCTCATCAACGGGACAGTATAATGAAAAACTGTTTTTT.

This chain connects TRBV7-2 to TRBJ2-1; D is unresolved. This CDR3 has 15 residues. The germline V gene encodes CDR1 SGHTA and CDR2 FQGNSA. V was clipped by 1 base and J by 0 bases, with 7 bases between them. The CDR3 DNA sequence: TGTGCCAGCAGCTTAGATTGGAGCTCCTACAATGAGCAGTTCTTC. Translation gives CASSLDWSSYNEQFF. The variable domain in full, with the rest retrieved from reference TRBV7-2 and TRBJ2-1, is GAGVSQSPSNKVTEKGKDVELRCDPISGHTALYWYRQSLGQGLEFLIYFQGNSAPDKSGLPSDRFSAERTGGSVSTLTIQRTQQEDSAVYLCASSLDWSSYNEQFFGPGTRLTVL.

The chain links TRBV7-2 to TRBJ2-5, with D perhaps matching TRBD2 (5 bases). The CDR3 loop spans 15 amino acids. Per germline, CDR1 SGHTA and CDR2 FQGNSA. Between the trimmed V and J ends, which lost 4 bases and 0 bases, there was a span of 12 bases. CDR3 DNA: TGTGCCAGCAGCTCCCCCCAGCGGTACCAAGAGACCCAGTACTTC. Its translation is CASSSPQRYQETQYF.

The CDR3 spells CASSIAGTSGFTDTQYF. The CDR3 DNA sequence: TGTGCCAGTAGTATAGCGGGGACTAGCGGTTTCACAGATACGCAGTATTTT. The chain combines TRBV19 with TRBJ2-3; 11 bases line up with TRBD2. Germline V gene data show CDR1 as LNHDA and CDR2 as SQIVND (reference sequence). V gave up 1 base and J gave up 2 bases; unmatched junction bases: 5. CDR3 length equals 17 residues.